The entry below describes one TCR beta chain. This specimen comes from a study of blood T cells in healthy people across ages. Extracted total RNA amounted to at least 5.5 micrograms for each sample. Primers used in a second PCR of about 6 to 11 cycles were a sample-barcoded 5' primer and a J-beta primer mix. MiXCR was run by TCRdb on the 5' RACE reads, yielding one entry per CDR3 protein. The repertoire holds roughly 1.4 million distinct CDR3 sequences, with roughly 60% as singletons. The germline CDR1 and CDR2 sequences are SGHTA and FQGNSA. There are 12 residues in the CDR3. The germline V and J ends were trimmed by 8 bases and 5 bases, with 11 bases remaining between them.

This clonotype originated in a man younger than 35 in good health. The rearrangement joins TRBV7-2 to TRBJ2-3; D ambiguous. The sequencing input was blood. CDR3: CASGRPGDTQYF. CDR3 DNA sequence: TGTGCCAGCGGACGCCCCGGAGATACGCAGTATTTT.